These 10 T cell receptor beta chains came from one sample sequenced in a study of cytomegalovirus exposure and HLA in healthy donors. The PCR had 60 Vbeta and 13 Jbeta primers. The method was immunoSEQ multiplex PCR; TCRdb's version includes in-frame clones alone and lacks a portion of them. The table lists roughly 120,000 clones, roughly 9% of them singletons, with around 6% in the top ten. The sequenced sample consisted of PBMCs. The receptors stem from a woman between 40 and 50 years old in good health and CMV-seropositive.

This clone was seen more than once but under ten times. J is TRBJ2-7 and V is TRBV5-1; a weak D match, TRBD2 (7 bases). This CDR3 contains 15 residues. Germline lookup yields CDR1 SGHRS and CDR2 YFSETQ. Trimming took off 2 bases at V and 5 bases at J, with 17 bases between the two ends. Here the CDR3 DNA reads TGCGCCAGCAGCTTCGGAGGAGGGGGGAGGGACGAGCAGTACTTC. Amino acid sequence: CASSFGGGGRDEQYF.

This clone was counted between two and nine times. The J gene is TRBJ2-7, the V gene TRBV27; a possible D gene is TRBD1 (7 bases). CDR3 length equals 14 residues. V lost 3 bases and J 5 bases, leaving 14 bases between the germline ends. Germline CDR1 reads MNHEY; CDR2 reads SMNVEV (reference sequence). CDR3 nucleotides: TGTGCCAGCAGTTTGAGGCCAGGGGGGAACGAGCAGTACTTC. Amino acid sequence: CASSLRPGGNEQYF.

The chain joins TRBV30 to TRBJ1-2, with D perhaps TRBD1 (6 bases). The germline V and J ends were trimmed by 1 base and 2 bases, with 11 bases remaining between them. Germline V gene lookup returns CDR1 GTSNPN and CDR2 SVGIG (reference sequence). This CDR3 contains 14 residues. This CDR3 is CAWSEGDPNYGYTF. The CDR3 nucleotides are TGTGCCTGGAGTGAGGGGGATCCAAACTATGGCTACACCTTC.

This clone was detected only once. V and J are TRBV28 and TRBJ2-1; D might be TRBD2 (6 bases). CDR3 size: 17 residues. V lost 6 bases and J lost 0, with 18 bases in between. Germline CDR1 is MDHEN and CDR2 is SYDVKM. The CDR3 loop is CASSGTVALSSYNEQFF. The CDR3 DNA reads as TGTGCCAGCAGCGGGACTGTCGCCCTAAGCTCCTACAATGAGCAGTTCTTC.

The chain joins TRBV6-6 to TRBJ2-5, with TRBD1 matching over 7 bases. With 6 bases clipped from V and 0 bases from J, the junction kept 4 bases outside the gene matches. Germline V gives CDR1 MNHNY, CDR2 SVGAGI (reference sequence). The CDR3 consists of 14 residues. The CDR3 nucleotides read TGTGCCAGCAGAACAGGGGCGAACCAAGAGACCCAGTACTTC. Amino acids: CASRTGANQETQYF.

Comment on this clone: The CDR3 carries no conserved terminal phenylalanine or tryptophan, so it likely arises from a read error. J is TRBJ1-1 and V is TRBV6-5; D call uncertain. The germline V gene encodes CDR1 MNHEY and CDR2 SVGAGI. V was trimmed by 6 bases and J by 1 base, leaving 15 bases between them. The CDR3 consists of 15 residues. The CDR3 DNA sequence: TGTGCCAGCAGCCGCCAGGCTTATAAGAACACTGAAGCTTTCGTT. As protein: CASSRQAYKNTEAFV.

The table lists this clone with a few counts. The chain employs TRBV5-1 and TRBJ2-3, with D maybe TRBD1 (6 bases). Per germline, CDR1 SGHRS and CDR2 YFSETQ. The CDR3 has 15 amino acids. The V and J ends lost 4 bases and 1 base respectively, with 13 bases between them. The DNA for the CDR3 is TGCGCCAGCAGCCAAGGGACACCCCGCACAGATACGCAGTATTTT. Protein: CASSQGTPRTDTQYF.

This clone was picked up a small number of times. CDR3 nucleotide sequence: TGTGCCATCAGTGAACGGCAGGGAGGAGGCTACACCTTC. Translation gives CAISERQGGGYTF. This rearrangement joins TRBV10-3 to TRBJ1-2; TRBD1 might be the D (5 bases). CDR1 and CDR2 from the germline V gene are ENHRY and SYGVKD. V shed 3 bases and J shed 8 bases, with 13 bases lying between them. The CDR3 covers 13 residues.

This clone was picked up a small number of times. This chain joins TRBV5-4 and TRBJ1-1, with D possibly TRBD1 on 5 matching bases. The CDR3 sequence is 13 residues long. V was pared by 4 bases and J by 2 bases, with 9 bases between. The V gene's germline CDR1 is SGHNT and CDR2 YYREEE (reference sequence). In DNA, the CDR3 is TGTGCCAGCAGCCGCAGGGTCAACACTGAAGCTTTCTTT. This translates into CASSRRVNTEAFF.

The V and J genes are TRBV5-8 and TRBJ2-7; D gene ambiguous. CDR1 is SGHTS and CDR2 is YDEGEE in the germline V gene. The CDR3 is 14 residues long. With 0 bases removed from V and 3 bases from J, the gap between germline ends came to 10 bases. The CDR3 region is CASSLAQLGYEQYF. CDR3 coding DNA: TGTGCCAGCAGCTTGGCACAGCTGGGCTACGAGCAGTACTTC.